This TCR beta chain stems from a study of T-cell reconstitution after alpha-beta-depleted transplantation in children (dated by TCRdb to the mid-2010s). Concerning the study at large: Using TCR repertoire profiling, the study quantitatively followed how T-cell immune reconstitution unfolded in children after TCRalphabeta/CD19-depleted allogeneic hematopoietic cell transplantation.

The germline V gene (reference sequence) yields SEHNR for CDR1 and FQNEAQ for CDR2. The CDR3 covers 15 residues, taking in both the cysteine and the phenylalanine. The retained sequence is limited to the CDR3, 45 bases, with the frame set at the first base. V ends up 3 bases short and J 3 bases short, with an unmatched junction base count of 5. This clonotype has a handful of counts. Its antigen is unknown. No much larger clonotype is one base removed from it; base qualities were not supplied. The method behind the library was PCR. Data came from an Illumina HiSeq 2500. TCR library preparation used molecular barcoding, with unique molecular identifiers applied to normalize quantification of the TCRbeta repertoire. TCRdb ran its own pipeline on the public reads, namely fastp trimming at Q25 and MiXCR clone calling, and kept in-frame beta chains. Rows are combined by CDR3 protein, so each entry shows the most common genes and DNA. This sample is represented by hundreds of thousands of distinct CDR3 sequences; around 17% of them were singletons. The top ten clonotypes cover 1.1% of the sample.

Sequencing was performed on PBMCs from the stem cell graft donor, taken from the stem cell graft. This receptor was obtained from a human donor who donated a stem cell graft to a child with acute myeloid leukemia. Here the chain combines TRBV7-9 and TRBJ1-1; the junction holds 9 bases that match TRBD1. Here is the DNA: TGTGCCAGCAGCTTCTGGACAGGGGAGGACACTGAAGCTTTCTTT. Its product reads: CASSFWTGEDTEAFF.